The 2 T cell receptor beta chains in this list originate from one sample, sequenced in a study of T cell responses to AZD1222 COVID-19 vaccine. Using immunoSEQ multiplex PCR, the repertoire was profiled, and TCRdb retains in-frame clones only, with some absent. The data hold about 130,000 clones, with roughly 89% observed a single time. The sequencing used peripheral blood, collected 28 days after the second AZD1222 dose. Receptors were obtained from an adult who received the AZD1222 COVID-19 vaccine.

In this sample, this clone turned up once. The chain couples TRBV9 to TRBJ1-1, with 7 positions matching TRBD1. Germline assignment: CDR1 SGDLS and CDR2 YYNGEE. The V and J ends lost 3 bases and 5 bases, in that order; junction bases with no gene match: 7. There are 14 residues in the CDR3. As DNA, the CDR3 is TGTGCCAGCAGCGCCGCATACAGGGGTACTGAAGCTTTCTTT. Amino acids: CASSAAYRGTEAFF.

The rearrangement links TRBV18 to TRBJ1-1; perhaps TRBD1 as D (6 bases). The length of the CDR3 is 15 residues. V dropped 2 bases and J dropped 1 base, with 11 bases sitting between them. Germline V gene lookup returns CDR1 KGHSH and CDR2 LQKENI. CDR3 coding DNA: TGTGCCAGCTCACCATCTGGACAGCCGAACACTGAAGCTTTCTTT. It specifies CASSPSGQPNTEAFF.